The 10 T cell receptor beta chains in this list originate from one sample, sequenced in a study of T-cell memory formation after mild COVID-19. TCRdb re-analysed the 5' RACE reads in MiXCR, keeping a single row per CDR3 protein. This table holds a few hundred thousand distinct CDR3 sequences, more than 20% found once. Sequenced input: PBMCs or a T cell subset sorted from them (not recorded which). The source is an adult woman who had mild COVID-19 (a few samples of this study predate the infection). Cell type and time point are not known.

CDR3 DNA sequence: TGTGCCAGCAGCCAAGCTCGACTAGCGGGGGAAGAGACCCAGTACTTC. Translation: CASSQARLAGEETQYF. The chain employs TRBV3-1 and TRBJ2-5, with 12 bases that match TRBD2. The germline V gene encodes CDR1 LGHDT and CDR2 YNNKEL (reference sequence). V lost 1 base, J lost 3 bases, and 3 bases stayed unmatched. The CDR3 is made up of 16 amino acids.

The chain employs TRBV4-2 and TRBJ1-2; 7 bases are shared with TRBD1. The V gene's germline CDR1 is LGHNA and CDR2 YNFKEQ. V gave up 1 base and J gave up 3 bases; unmatched junction bases: 2. The CDR3 loop spans 14 amino acids. The CDR3 region is CASSQGDRDYGYTF. CDR3 DNA sequence: TGTGCCAGCAGCCAAGGGGACAGAGACTATGGCTACACCTTC.

This clonotype has more than one count but fewer than ten. The chain employs TRBV20-1 and TRBJ2-7, with 7 bases that match TRBD1. The CDR3 contains 16 residues. Germline CDR1 reads DFQATT; CDR2 reads SNEGSKA (reference sequence). V dropped 0 bases and J dropped 2; count of bases not matched to a gene: 10. In nucleotides, the CDR3 is TGCAGTGCTAGAGATCTTAGGGGGCTAGCCCCCTACGAGCAGTACTTC. Its protein is CSARDLRGLAPYEQYF.

This clonotype was recorded a few times. The chain joins TRBV4-1 to TRBJ1-5, with TRBD1 identical over 8 bases. CDR1 and CDR2 (germline): MGHRA, YSYEKL. J lost 0 bases, V lost 7 bases, and 11 bases had no gene match. The CDR3 is made up of 17 amino acids. The chain's CDR3 is CASIRQGTALSNQPQHF. The CDR3 nucleotides are TGCGCCAGCATCAGACAGGGGACGGCTCTTAGCAATCAGCCCCAGCATTTT.

The sample holds many counts of this clonotype. The rearrangement links TRBV7-8 to TRBJ2-7; 11 bases line up with TRBD2. The CDR3 extends over 14 amino acids. V lost 7 bases to trimming and J lost 2 bases; unmatched junction nucleotides: 4. Germline V lookup: CDR1 SGHVS, CDR2 FQNEAQ. The CDR3 nucleotides are TGTGCCAGCACCAGGACTAGCGGGCCCTACGAGCAGTACTTC. Encoded protein: CASTRTSGPYEQYF.

The V and J genes are TRBV24-1 and TRBJ2-3; D gene uncertain. The CDR3 covers 16 residues. V dropped 3 bases and J dropped 1 base, with 13 bases sitting between them. From germline, CDR1 is KGHDR and CDR2 SFDVKD. CDR3 DNA: TGTGCCACCAGTGATCCCTCTACTCGTGGCACAGATACGCAGTATTTT. The encoded protein is CATSDPSTRGTDTQYF.

V and J are TRBV5-1 and TRBJ2-1, with TRBD2 matching 11 bases. Germline CDR1 is SGHRS and CDR2 is YFSETQ. The CDR3 totals 16 residues. J lost 5 bases, V lost 1 base, and 5 bases had no gene match. In DNA, the CDR3 is TGCGCCAGCAGCTTGAGGGGACTAGCGGAAAACAATGAGCAGTTCTTC. Amino acid sequence: CASSLRGLAENNEQFF.

The chain employs TRBV12-3 or TRBV12-4 and TRBJ2-3; TRBD1 matches 8 bases. Trimming cost V 0 bases and J 2 bases; bases outside gene matches: 7. The length of the CDR3 is 17 residues. Here the CDR3 DNA reads TGTGCCAGCAGTTTAGCGCGGTCAGGGGGCTTCACAGATACGCAGTATTTT. This sequence encodes CASSLARSGGFTDTQYF.

The genes are TRBV4-2 and TRBJ2-5; tentatively, D is TRBD1 or TRBD2 (5 bases each). The V gene's germline CDR1 is LGHNA and CDR2 YNFKEQ. V shed 0 bases and J shed 5 bases, with 13 bases lying between them. The CDR3 has 15 residues. The CDR3 is CASSQDIFREETQYF. CDR3 bases: TGTGCCAGCAGCCAAGATATATTCAGGGAGGAGACCCAGTACTTC.

This clonotype has only a few counts. This chain uses TRBV7-8 with TRBJ1-2, with 9 nucleotides matching TRBD1. The V segment lost 6 bases and the J segment 4 bases; nucleotides outside the gene matches: 15. Per germline, CDR1 SGHVS and CDR2 FQNEAQ. The CDR3 length is 17 residues. The CDR3 DNA is TGTGCCAGCAGTACTCGACAGGGGGTTCCCCTGGGCTATGGCTACACCTTC. Its protein product is CASSTRQGVPLGYGYTF.